This is a list of T cell receptor beta chains from one sample in a study. TCRdb recomputed calls from the RT-PCR reads with MiXCR, one row per CDR3 protein. Among approximately 720,000 distinct CDR3 sequences, around 14% were seen once, and the ten largest hold about 3.6%. Specimen: memory CD4+ T cells from blood. The receptor source for this set is a female donor in good health, serving as a healthy control. Both conserved end residues are part of each CDR3. The order of the fields is D gene, J gene, clone size, V gene, CDR3 protein, CDR3 DNA. D genes are given only for firm matches. Part of the rows lack a size; the others show once, few, many or a class for expanded clones.

d_gene: TRBD1
j_gene: TRBJ1-1
abundance: NA
v_gene: TRBV6-2/TRBV6-3
CDR3aa: CASIPGTGGTEAFF
CDR3nt: TGTGCCAGCATTCCCGGGACAGGGGGCACTGAAGCTTTCTTT

d_gene: NA
j_gene: TRBJ1-2
abundance: many
v_gene: TRBV4-1
CDR3aa: CASSQGDRFNYGYTF
CDR3nt: TGCGCCAGCAGCCAGGGTGACAGATTTAACTATGGCTACACCTTC

d_gene: NA
j_gene: TRBJ1-1
abundance: NA
v_gene: TRBV7-6
CDR3aa: CASSLVQGRGYAEAFF
CDR3nt: TGTGCCAGCAGCTTAGTCCAGGGGCGAGGGTACGCTGAAGCTTTCTTT

d_gene: TRBD1
j_gene: TRBJ2-7
abundance: few
v_gene: TRBV6-1
CDR3aa: CASRPGQGGFDEQYF
CDR3nt: TGTGCCAGCCGACCGGGACAGGGAGGGTTTGACGAGCAGTACTTC

d_gene: TRBD1
j_gene: TRBJ1-1
abundance: many
v_gene: TRBV11-2
CDR3aa: CASSGRDRGRLVNTEAFF
CDR3nt: TGTGCCAGCAGCGGACGGGACAGGGGGCGCTTGGTGAACACTGAAGCTTTCTTT

d_gene: NA
j_gene: TRBJ2-7
abundance: few
v_gene: TRBV27
CDR3aa: CASSFRGSDYEQYF
CDR3nt: TGTGCCAGCAGCTTCAGGGGTAGTGACTACGAGCAGTACTTC

d_gene: NA
j_gene: TRBJ1-4
abundance: NA
v_gene: TRBV6-6
CDR3aa: CASSYSGGSPFF
CDR3nt: TGTGCCAGCAGTTACTCCGGGGGTTCTCCGTTTTTT

d_gene: NA
j_gene: TRBJ2-1
abundance: few
v_gene: TRBV28
CDR3aa: CASTLPGTNNEQFF
CDR3nt: TGTGCCAGCACTCTCCCCGGGACCAACAATGAGCAGTTCTTC

d_gene: TRBD1
j_gene: TRBJ1-2
abundance: NA
v_gene: TRBV5-1
CDR3aa: CASNLGTGYYGYTF
CDR3nt: TGCGCCAGCAACTTAGGGACAGGTTACTATGGCTACACCTTC

d_gene: TRBD1
j_gene: TRBJ1-5
abundance: many
v_gene: TRBV28
CDR3aa: CASSQTGVTGRGQPQHF
CDR3nt: TGTGCCAGCAGCCAGACCGGAGTGACAGGGAGAGGTCAGCCCCAGCATTTT

d_gene: NA
j_gene: TRBJ1-1
abundance: many
v_gene: TRBV20-1
CDR3aa: CSVSGFRSEAFF
CDR3nt: TGCAGTGTGAGCGGATTTAGGTCTGAAGCTTTCTTT

d_gene: TRBD1
j_gene: TRBJ2-5
abundance: many
v_gene: TRBV20-1
CDR3aa: CSARRDRTQETQYF
CDR3nt: TGCAGTGCTAGGCGGGACAGGACCCAAGAGACCCAGTACTTC

d_gene: TRBD2
j_gene: TRBJ2-5
abundance: NA
v_gene: TRBV6-1
CDR3aa: CASSEEGLAGGSRETQYF
CDR3nt: TGTGCCAGCAGTGAAGAGGGACTAGCGGGGGGATCCCGGGAGACCCAGTACTTC

d_gene: NA
j_gene: TRBJ2-5
abundance: many
v_gene: TRBV9
CDR3aa: CASSVGSAQAETQYF
CDR3nt: TGTGCCAGCAGCGTAGGAAGCGCCCAAGCGGAGACCCAGTACTTC

d_gene: TRBD2
j_gene: TRBJ2-7
abundance: few
v_gene: TRBV28
CDR3aa: CASSQLAGGPDEQYF
CDR3nt: TGTGCCAGCAGTCAACTAGCGGGAGGGCCCGACGAGCAGTACTTC

d_gene: TRBD2
j_gene: TRBJ2-5
abundance: many
v_gene: TRBV7-2
CDR3aa: CASTGRASETQYF
CDR3nt: TGTGCCAGCACAGGGAGGGCTTCGGAGACCCAGTACTTC

d_gene: TRBD1
j_gene: TRBJ1-5
abundance: many
v_gene: TRBV5-1
CDR3aa: CASSSGQVDQPQHF
CDR3nt: TGCGCCAGCAGCTCCGGACAGGTTGATCAGCCCCAGCATTTT

d_gene: NA
j_gene: TRBJ2-7
abundance: NA
v_gene: TRBV7-2
CDR3aa: CASSLAQEGEEYF
CDR3nt: TGTGCCAGCAGCTTAGCGCAAGAAGGGGAAGAGTACTTC

d_gene: NA
j_gene: TRBJ1-5
abundance: few
v_gene: TRBV5-8
CDR3aa: CASRGLTEPQHF
CDR3nt: TGTGCCAGCAGAGGCCTCACCGAGCCCCAGCATTTT

d_gene: NA
j_gene: TRBJ2-2
abundance: NA
v_gene: TRBV3-1
CDR3aa: CASSHLGTGELFF
CDR3nt: TGTGCCAGCAGCCACCTGGGCACCGGGGAGCTGTTTTTT

d_gene: TRBD2
j_gene: TRBJ2-1
abundance: NA
v_gene: TRBV2
CDR3aa: CAAQRGAPSSYNEQFF
CDR3nt: TGTGCAGCCCAGCGGGGGGCCCCGAGCTCCTACAATGAGCAGTTCTTC

d_gene: TRBD1
j_gene: TRBJ2-7
abundance: NA
v_gene: TRBV11-3
CDR3aa: CASSLDSARGTSYEQYF
CDR3nt: TGTGCCAGCAGCTTAGATTCCGCCAGGGGGACCTCCTACGAGCAGTACTTC

d_gene: TRBD2
j_gene: TRBJ2-7
abundance: many
v_gene: TRBV7-2
CDR3aa: CASSLGLAGGGHEQYF
CDR3nt: TGTGCCAGCAGCTTAGGACTAGCGGGAGGAGGGCACGAGCAGTACTTC

d_gene: NA
j_gene: TRBJ2-5
abundance: NA
v_gene: TRBV20-1
CDR3aa: CSAITRASRETQYF
CDR3nt: TGCAGTGCTATAACTCGGGCCTCGAGGGAGACCCAGTACTTC

d_gene: TRBD2
j_gene: TRBJ2-3
abundance: NA
v_gene: TRBV20-1
CDR3aa: CSARDPPSGSLDTQYF
CDR3nt: TGCAGTGCTAGAGATCCCCCTAGCGGGAGTTTAGATACGCAGTATTTT

d_gene: NA
j_gene: TRBJ1-1
abundance: few
v_gene: TRBV12-5
CDR3aa: CASGFDTNTEAFF
CDR3nt: TGTGCTAGTGGTTTCGACACGAACACTGAAGCTTTCTTT

d_gene: TRBD2
j_gene: TRBJ2-1
abundance: few
v_gene: TRBV28
CDR3aa: CASSNLAGGYHEQFF
CDR3nt: TGTGCCAGCAGTAACCTAGCGGGAGGTTATCATGAGCAGTTCTTC

d_gene: TRBD1
j_gene: TRBJ2-2
abundance: many
v_gene: TRBV24-1
CDR3aa: CATSVLGTGNTGELFF
CDR3nt: TGTGCCACCAGTGTCCTAGGGACAGGGAACACCGGGGAGCTGTTTTTT

d_gene: TRBD2
j_gene: TRBJ2-5
abundance: NA
v_gene: TRBV27
CDR3aa: CASRGGGSETQYF
CDR3nt: TGTGCCAGCAGGGGAGGCGGGAGTGAGACCCAGTACTTC

d_gene: TRBD2
j_gene: TRBJ2-3
abundance: NA
v_gene: TRBV27
CDR3aa: CASSNPTGSGSRDTQYF
CDR3nt: TGTGCCAGCAGTAATCCTACAGGTAGCGGGAGTAGAGATACGCAGTATTTT

d_gene: NA
j_gene: TRBJ1-5
abundance: few
v_gene: TRBV28
CDR3aa: CASRTGGQGGQPQHF
CDR3nt: TGTGCCAGCAGGACTGGCGGCCAGGGTGGTCAGCCCCAGCATTTT

d_gene: NA
j_gene: TRBJ1-6
abundance: few
v_gene: TRBV7-8
CDR3aa: CASSLGADNSPLHF
CDR3nt: TGTGCCAGCAGCCTCGGGGCGGATAATTCACCCCTCCACTTT

d_gene: NA
j_gene: TRBJ2-7
abundance: few
v_gene: TRBV28
CDR3aa: CASSPHGTFGNYEQYF
CDR3nt: TGTGCCAGCAGTCCCCACGGGACATTTGGAAACTACGAGCAGTACTTC

d_gene: TRBD1
j_gene: TRBJ1-5
abundance: many
v_gene: TRBV6-6
CDR3aa: CASSLDRGQSQPQHF
CDR3nt: TGTGCCAGCAGTTTGGACAGGGGGCAAAGTCAGCCCCAGCATTTT

d_gene: TRBD1
j_gene: TRBJ1-3
abundance: few
v_gene: TRBV5-5
CDR3aa: CASSFRQGGNTIYF
CDR3nt: TGTGCCAGCAGCTTCCGACAGGGTGGAAACACCATATATTTT

d_gene: NA
j_gene: TRBJ2-7
abundance: many
v_gene: TRBV12-3/TRBV12-4
CDR3aa: CASSNQQVDEQYF
CDR3nt: TGTGCCAGCAGCAACCAACAGGTTGACGAGCAGTACTTC

d_gene: TRBD1
j_gene: TRBJ1-4
abundance: many
v_gene: TRBV20-1
CDR3aa: CSARDRRRNEKLFF
CDR3nt: TGCAGTGCTAGGGACAGGCGAAGGAATGAAAAACTGTTTTTT

d_gene: NA
j_gene: TRBJ1-6
abundance: NA
v_gene: TRBV9
CDR3aa: CASSAFLSSYNSPLHF
CDR3nt: TGTGCCAGCAGCGCCTTCTTAAGCTCCTATAATTCACCCCTCCACTTT

d_gene: TRBD2
j_gene: TRBJ2-7
abundance: NA
v_gene: TRBV20-1
CDR3aa: CSASGGPTYEQYF
CDR3nt: TGCAGTGCCTCGGGGGGACCCACCTACGAGCAGTACTTC

d_gene: TRBD2
j_gene: TRBJ2-1
abundance: many
v_gene: TRBV5-1
CDR3aa: CASSLEGTSGYNEQFF
CDR3nt: TGCGCCAGCAGCCTCGAGGGGACTAGCGGTTACAATGAGCAGTTCTTC

d_gene: NA
j_gene: TRBJ2-7
abundance: NA
v_gene: TRBV7-6
CDR3aa: CASSLISDRTYEQYF
CDR3nt: TGTGCCAGCAGCTTAATTTCTGACAGAACCTACGAGCAGTACTTC

d_gene: NA
j_gene: TRBJ2-5
abundance: few
v_gene: TRBV28
CDR3aa: CAGGSREETQYF
CDR3nt: TGTGCCGGAGGTAGTCGGGAAGAGACCCAGTACTTC

d_gene: NA
j_gene: TRBJ1-1
abundance: many
v_gene: TRBV7-9
CDR3aa: CASSFGETEAFF
CDR3nt: TGTGCCAGCAGCTTCGGGGAAACTGAAGCTTTCTTT

d_gene: NA
j_gene: TRBJ2-5
abundance: many
v_gene: TRBV12-5
CDR3aa: CASGTSDFAGTQYF
CDR3nt: TGTGCTAGTGGTACCTCGGACTTCGCTGGGACCCAGTACTTC

d_gene: TRBD2
j_gene: TRBJ2-2
abundance: NA
v_gene: TRBV27
CDR3aa: CASSISGRFTGELFF
CDR3nt: TGTGCCAGCAGTATTAGCGGGAGGTTCACCGGGGAGCTGTTTTTT

d_gene: NA
j_gene: TRBJ2-5
abundance: NA
v_gene: TRBV20-1
CDR3aa: CSAQPGPSREETQYF
CDR3nt: TGCAGCGCACAACCAGGGCCCAGTCGAGAAGAGACCCAGTACTTC

d_gene: NA
j_gene: TRBJ1-5
abundance: NA
v_gene: TRBV7-2
CDR3aa: CASSLGEYSNQPQHF
CDR3nt: TGTGCCAGCAGCTTAGGGGAATATAGCAATCAGCCCCAGCATTTT